The TCR beta chain under discussion was sequenced for a study of T cells in Graves' hyperthyroidism and ophthalmopathy. Uncontrolled infection, other autoimmune disease, pregnancy or lactation barred patients from enrollment. For the diagnoses, clinical symptoms, serum thyroxine and TRAb, thyroid ultrasound and orbital computed tomography were used. Each 10 ml fresh peripheral blood draw supplied the PBMCs. Amplified TCR beta CDR3 regions came from RNA transcripts. First-round RT-PCR targeting the TCR CDR3 was performed with the HTBI primer set. TCRdb recomputed calls from the multiplex PCR reads with MiXCR, one row per CDR3 protein. The data hold approximately 370,000 distinct CDR3 sequences, with 15% observed a single time. This clonotype has more than one count but fewer than ten. V dropped 3 bases and J dropped 8; count of bases not matched to a gene: 8. This CDR3 has 15 residues. CDR1 is LNHNV and CDR2 is YYDKDF in the germline V gene (reference sequence).

The chain uses TRBV15 and TRBJ1-2; TRBD1 matches 11 bases. The source material was blood. The source is a woman aged 25 to 39 with Graves' hyperthyroidism. CDR3 sequence: CATSSASDRGHGYTF. Here the CDR3 DNA reads TGTGCCACCAGCAGCGCCTCGGACAGGGGGCACGGCTACACCTTC.